This entry lists 23 T cell receptor beta chains sequenced from one sample in a study of post-analysis software for immune sequencing data. Study findings and constraints: In patients, roughly 5 TRBV segments were more frequent than in controls, with TRBV5-6, TRBV5-1 and TRBV20-1 among them.

Their antigen targets remain unknown. Unique molecular identifiers tagged the TCR beta cDNA libraries. TCRdb analysed the PCR reads with MiXCR anew, one entry per CDR3 protein. The data contain around 770,000 distinct CDR3 sequences, roughly 50% of them seen just once; the ten biggest clones take up approximately 5%. The sample comprised blood. These TCRs come from a girl aged 5-17 years with multiple sclerosis.

This clonotype has just a few counts. The chain joins TRBV20-1 to TRBJ1-6; unclear D gene. This CDR3 has 13 amino acids. CDR1 is DFQATT, CDR2 SNEGSKA, per germline (reference sequence). V gave up 1 base and J gave up 6 bases, with 7 bases separating them. CDR3 sequence reads: CSARVGINSPLHF. CDR3 DNA sequence: TGCAGTGCTAGAGTGGGGATTAATTCACCCCTCCACTTT.

This clonotype turned up a few times. The rearrangement links TRBV12-3 or TRBV12-4 to TRBJ2-2; tentatively, D is TRBD1 (6 bases). V shed 7 bases and J shed 7 bases, with 16 bases lying between them. This CDR3 contains 14 residues. CDR3 coding DNA: TGTGCCAGCAATCCGACAGGAGCTGACGGGGAGCTGTTTTTT. Translated: CASNPTGADGELFF.

The V call is TRBV20-1, the J call TRBJ2-7; TRBD2 agrees at 7 bases. The CDR3 loop spans 15 amino acids. The V segment lost 2 bases and the J segment 4 bases; nucleotides outside the gene matches: 11. The germline gives CDR1 DFQATT, CDR2 SNEGSKA (reference sequence). DNA of the CDR3: TGCAGTGCTAGATCGTCTGCTTGGCGGGAGTACGAGCAGTACTTC. This codes for CSARSSAWREYEQYF.

CDR3 nucleotides: TGTGCCAGCAGTCCCGGGACGTACGGCTATGGCTACACCTTC. Residues: CASSPGTYGYGYTF. This chain links TRBV12-3 or TRBV12-4 with TRBJ1-2; tentatively, D is TRBD1 (5 bases). Trimming pared 5 bases from V and 4 bases from J, leaving 14 bases between. The CDR3 has 14 amino acids.

This chain joins TRBV12-3 or TRBV12-4 and TRBJ1-1, with TRBD1 matching 7 bases. This CDR3 contains 14 residues. The V gene end was trimmed by 6 bases and the J gene end by 1 base; junction bases not matched to a gene: 5. CDR3 nucleotide sequence: TGTGCCAGCAGACCGGGACAGCCGAACACTGAAGCTTTCTTT. It translates to CASRPGQPNTEAFF.

This rearrangement joins TRBV2 to TRBJ2-7, with D possibly being TRBD1 (6 bases). This CDR3 comprises 16 residues. Trimming took 0 bases from V and 9 from J, leaving 21 bases between them. Germline V gives CDR1 SNHLY, CDR2 FYNNEI. This chain's CDR3 is CASSEAPGQTNTRQYF. CDR3 nucleotides: TGTGCCAGCAGTGAAGCTCCAGGACAGACTAATACGAGGCAGTACTTC.

This sequence joins TRBV12-3 or TRBV12-4 and TRBJ2-3, with TRBD2 identical over 9 bases. V lost 6 bases, J lost 4 bases, and 8 bases stayed unmatched. The CDR3 totals 15 residues. CDR3 nucleotide sequence: TGTGCCAGCAGCATAGCGGGAGTTGGCGCAGATACGCAGTATTTT. It yields the protein CASSIAGVGADTQYF.

The chain recombines TRBV28 with TRBJ2-3; D might be TRBD2 (5 bases). The CDR3 is 13 residues long. V dropped 6 bases and J dropped 6 bases, with 13 bases sitting between them. In germline, CDR1 is MDHEN, CDR2 SYDVKM. The DNA of the CDR3 is TGTGCCAGCAGGGGTTCCTCGGGGGATACGCAGTATTTT. It translates to CASRGSSGDTQYF.

V gene TRBV7-2 combines with J gene TRBJ2-7; 9 positions agree with TRBD2. The CDR3 is 15 residues long. Germline V gene data show CDR1 as SGHTA and CDR2 as FQGNSA. V was clipped by 1 base and J by 4 bases; unmatched bases: 5. CDR3 region: CASSLGLAGLYEQYF. CDR3 DNA: TGTGCCAGCAGCTTAGGTCTAGCGGGACTTTACGAGCAGTACTTC.

The V gene is TRBV20-1, the J gene TRBJ2-7; the match to TRBD2 covers 9 bases. Germline CDR1 reads DFQATT; CDR2 reads SNEGSKA (reference sequence). There are 15 residues in the CDR3. The ends lost 3 bases at V and 3 bases at J; junction bases unmatched: 9. The CDR3 reads CSASSVLAGNYEQYF. CDR3 sequence (DNA): TGCAGTGCTAGCTCCGTCCTAGCGGGAAACTACGAGCAGTACTTC.

This clonotype was counted a few times. CDR3 coding DNA: TGCAGTGCGCGGAAAGAGGGCAGGAGCTCCTACAATGAGCAGTTCTTC. It yields the protein CSARKEGRSSYNEQFF. The V and J genes are TRBV20-1 and TRBJ2-1; the D gene is possibly TRBD2 (5 bases). Per the germline V gene, CDR1 is DFQATT and CDR2 is SNEGSKA (reference sequence). Trimming removed 6 bases at V and 0 bases at J, with 18 bases between. The CDR3 is made up of 16 amino acids.

This clonotype has just a few counts. This chain uses TRBV6-5 with TRBJ2-1; 9 nucleotides match TRBD2. Germline CDR1 and CDR2: MNHEY and SVGAGI. V lost 4 bases to trimming and J lost 7 bases; unmatched junction nucleotides: 8. The CDR3 runs 15 residues. The CDR3 nucleotides read TGTGCCAGCAGTTCCTTTATAGCGGGAGCAAATGAGCAGTTCTTC. It specifies CASSSFIAGANEQFF.

The V call is TRBV6-5, the J call TRBJ2-3; maybe TRBD1 (5 bases). V was pared by 6 bases and J by 1 base, with 17 bases between. Germline loops: CDR1 MNHEY, CDR2 SVGAGI. The CDR3 covers 16 residues. For the CDR3, the DNA is TGTGCCAGCAGGTCTACTCAAGTCAGGGGCACAGATACGCAGTATTTT. This encodes CASRSTQVRGTDTQYF.

The V gene is TRBV20-1, the J gene TRBJ2-7; 9 nucleotides agree with TRBD2. CDR1 and CDR2 from the germline V gene are DFQATT and SNEGSKA (reference sequence). There are 16 residues in the CDR3. V shed 2 bases and J 2 bases; nucleotides not matched to a gene: 10. In DNA form, the CDR3 reads TGCAGTGCTAGACCGGCGAGGGTAGCGGGAGCCTACGAGCAGTACTTC. It translates to CSARPARVAGAYEQYF.

The chain is built from TRBV20-1 and TRBJ2-3; unclear D gene. The V gene's germline CDR1 is DFQATT and CDR2 SNEGSKA (reference sequence). Trimming shortened V by 4 bases and J by 3 bases, and 5 bases separated the two germline ends. The CDR3 length is 11 residues. DNA of the CDR3: TGCAGTGCTAAGAAGACAGATACGCAGTATTTT. It is translated as CSAKKTDTQYF.

The chain uses TRBV2 and TRBJ2-4, with D possibly TRBD2 on 6 matching bases. Germline V gene lookup returns CDR1 SNHLY and CDR2 FYNNEI. Trimming left V 0 bases short and J 3 bases short, with 30 bases between. The CDR3 has 22 residues. The CDR3, as DNA: TGTGCCAGCAGTGAAGCCCTCGACTTGGGTGGGATTCCGATCGGGGGCAAAAACATTCAGTACTTC. Translation gives CASSEALDLGGIPIGGKNIQYF.

The chain links TRBV6-5 to TRBJ2-3; tentatively, D is TRBD1 (6 bases). V was trimmed by 6 bases and J by 2 bases, leaving 15 bases between them. Germline V gives CDR1 MNHEY, CDR2 SVGAGI. This CDR3 comprises 15 residues. This CDR3 is CASSPPQGITDTQYF. CDR3 coding DNA: TGTGCCAGCAGCCCACCCCAGGGGATCACAGATACGCAGTATTTT.

This clonotype occurred a few times. The chain has TRBV4-1 and TRBJ1-1, with D maybe TRBD1 (5 bases). The V gene lost 3 bases and the J gene lost 1 base, with 24 bases spanning the gap. The CDR3 consists of 19 residues. Germline V CDR1 and CDR2: MGHRA, YSYEKL. The CDR3 DNA reads TGCGCCAGCAGCCAGGAGGGTTTCGGGACGGCGAATCGGAACACTGAAGCTTTCTTT. Its protein is CASSQEGFGTANRNTEAFF.

In this sample, this clonotype turned up a few times. The chain carries TRBV27 and TRBJ2-6, with a tentative D call TRBD1 (5 bases). Germline V gives CDR1 MNHEY, CDR2 SMNVEV (reference sequence). V was clipped by 9 bases and J by 10 bases, with 13 bases between them. The CDR3 contains 12 residues. CDR3 DNA: TGTGCCAGTCAAGGGGCAGGGAACGTCCTGACTTTC. As protein: CASQGAGNVLTF.

The rearrangement uses TRBV30 and TRBJ2-5; D may be TRBD1 (5 bases). The DNA end lines up better with TRBJ2-7; the J call may be wrong. The length of the CDR3 is 13 residues. Germline V gene data show CDR1 as GTSNPN and CDR2 as SVGIG (reference sequence). The CDR3 DNA sequence: TGTGCCTGGAGTGTACGTCAGGGCCCCGAGCAGTACTTC. It encodes CAWSVRQGPEQYF.

The CDR3 protein is CASSLAAGGTRNTEAFF. In DNA, the CDR3 is TGTGCCAGCAGTCTCGCGGCAGGCGGGACGAGGAACACTGAAGCTTTCTTT. The V call is TRBV28, the J call TRBJ1-1, with D tentatively TRBD1 (5 bases). Between the trimmed V and J ends, which lost 5 bases and 1 base, there was a span of 20 bases. The CDR3 has 17 amino acids. Germline-derived CDR1 and CDR2 are MDHEN and SYDVKM.

The V and J genes are TRBV7-6 and TRBJ2-3; tentative D call: TRBD2 (6 bases). CDR1 is SGHVS, CDR2 FNYEAQ, per germline. The CDR3 covers 14 residues. The V end was cut by 4 bases, the J end by 4 bases, with 12 bases between. In nucleotides, the CDR3 is TGTGCCAGCAGCTCGGGACTGGCCCCAGATACGCAGTATTTT. Translating gives CASSSGLAPDTQYF.

The chain couples TRBV6-5 to TRBJ2-1, with D possibly being TRBD2 (5 bases). V was cut by 6 bases and J by 1 base, with 10 bases left in between. The CDR3 sequence is 14 residues long. Germline V gene sequence: CDR1 MNHEY, CDR2 SVGAGI. This CDR3 reads CASRVGVSYNEQFF. The CDR3, as DNA: TGTGCCAGCAGAGTCGGGGTTTCCTACAATGAGCAGTTCTTC.